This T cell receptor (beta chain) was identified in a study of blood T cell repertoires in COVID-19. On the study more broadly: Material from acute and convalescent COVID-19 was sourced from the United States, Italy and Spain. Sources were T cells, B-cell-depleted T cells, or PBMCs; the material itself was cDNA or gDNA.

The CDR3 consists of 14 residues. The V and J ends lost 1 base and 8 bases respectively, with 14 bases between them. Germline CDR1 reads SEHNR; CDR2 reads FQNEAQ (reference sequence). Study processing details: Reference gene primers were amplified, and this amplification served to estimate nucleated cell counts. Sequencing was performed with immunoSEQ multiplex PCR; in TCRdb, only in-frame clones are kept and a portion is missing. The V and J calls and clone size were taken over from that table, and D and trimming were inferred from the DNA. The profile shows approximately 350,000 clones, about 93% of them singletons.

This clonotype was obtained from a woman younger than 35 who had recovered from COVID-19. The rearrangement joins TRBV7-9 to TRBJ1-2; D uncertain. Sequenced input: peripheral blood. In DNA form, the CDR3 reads TGTGCCAGCAGCTTAGTTGGGCAGGCGGGGGGCTACACCTTC. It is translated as CASSLVGQAGGYTF.